The clone carrying this T cell receptor (beta chain) was observed many times. Antigen specificity is unknown. The CDR3 goes on 3 residues after the read ends, and that part is filled in from the germline J gene. V was cut by 3 bases and J by 9 bases, with 12 bases left in between. CDR1 and CDR2 (germline): DFQATT, SNEGSKA (reference sequence). The CDR3 is 12 amino acids. The data are from a study of T cell clonality in common variable immunodeficiency. The study's findings and limits: CVID patient heterogeneity limited repertoire-clinical complication correlations.

Some clones are missing from TCRdb's copy, which holds only in-frame ones; the method was immunoSEQ multiplex PCR. In total the sample includes about 40,000 clones, none of them seen once. Sequencing was performed on peripheral blood mononuclear cells. The V and J genes are TRBV20-1 and TRBJ2-1; possibly TRBD2 for D (5 bases). The sequence was obtained from a person aged 18 to 75 in good health. CDR3 protein: CSARTTTTEQFF. CDR3 DNA, as far as it was read: TGCAGTGCTAGGACTACCACGACTGAG.